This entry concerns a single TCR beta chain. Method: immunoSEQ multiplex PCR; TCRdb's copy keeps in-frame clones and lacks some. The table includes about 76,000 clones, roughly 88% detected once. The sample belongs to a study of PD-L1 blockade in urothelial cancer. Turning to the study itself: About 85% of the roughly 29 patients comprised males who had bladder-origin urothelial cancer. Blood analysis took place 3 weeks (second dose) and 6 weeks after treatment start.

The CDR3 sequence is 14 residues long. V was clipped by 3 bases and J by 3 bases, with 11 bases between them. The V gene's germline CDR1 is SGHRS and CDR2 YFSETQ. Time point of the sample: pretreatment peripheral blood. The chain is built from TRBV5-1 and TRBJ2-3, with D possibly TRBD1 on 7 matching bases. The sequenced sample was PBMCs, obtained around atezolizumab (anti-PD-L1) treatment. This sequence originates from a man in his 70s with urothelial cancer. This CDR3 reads CASSWAGGTDTQYF. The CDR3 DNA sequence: TGCGCCAGCAGCTGGGCAGGGGGGACAGATACGCAGTATTTT.